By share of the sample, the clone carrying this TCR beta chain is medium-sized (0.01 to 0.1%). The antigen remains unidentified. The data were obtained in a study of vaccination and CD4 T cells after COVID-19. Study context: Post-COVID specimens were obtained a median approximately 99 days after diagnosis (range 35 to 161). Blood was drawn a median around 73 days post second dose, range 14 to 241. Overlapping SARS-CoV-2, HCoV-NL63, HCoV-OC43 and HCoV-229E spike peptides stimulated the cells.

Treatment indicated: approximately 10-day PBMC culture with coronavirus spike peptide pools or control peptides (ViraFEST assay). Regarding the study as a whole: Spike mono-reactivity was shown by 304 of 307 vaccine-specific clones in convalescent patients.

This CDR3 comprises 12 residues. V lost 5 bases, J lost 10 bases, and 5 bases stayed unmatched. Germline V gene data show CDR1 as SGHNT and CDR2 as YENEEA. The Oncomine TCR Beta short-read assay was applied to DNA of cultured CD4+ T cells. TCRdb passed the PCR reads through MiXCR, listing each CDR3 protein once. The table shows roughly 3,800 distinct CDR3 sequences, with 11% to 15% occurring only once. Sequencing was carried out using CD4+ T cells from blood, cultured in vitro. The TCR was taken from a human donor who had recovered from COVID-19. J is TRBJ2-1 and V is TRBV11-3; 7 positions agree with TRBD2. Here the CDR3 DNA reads TGTGCCAGCAGCGGCCGGGAGGCAGAGCAGTTCTTC. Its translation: CASSGREAEQFF. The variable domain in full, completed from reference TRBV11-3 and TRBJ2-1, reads EAGVVQSPRYKIIEKKQPVAFWCNPISGHNTLYWYLQNLGQGPELLIRYENEEAVDDSQLPKDRFSAERLKGVDSTLKIQPAELGDSAVYLCASSGREAEQFFGPGTRLTVL.